This T cell receptor (beta chain) was sequenced in a study of human thymus T cells. Findings of the study overall: Within thymic and blood repertoires, V and J gene usage appeared to be biased. Related research reported highly overlapping thymic repertoires among unrelated individuals.

Resections removed during corrective heart surgery provided the thymus tissue used. Having corrective surgery for congenital heart defects, healthy Finnish infants were the ones who donated. This CDR3 spans 13 amino acids. Germline V gene data show CDR1 as SEHNR and CDR2 as FQNEAQ (reference sequence). Trimming pared 2 bases from V and 0 bases from J, leaving 4 bases between. Details on this clone: No antigen is known for it.

The data were produced by immunoSEQ multiplex PCR, yet TCRdb's version contains in-frame clones alone and is incomplete. The table has about 78,000 clones, approximately 96% seen once. The J gene is TRBJ1-1, the V gene TRBV7-9; no clear D gene. Sequenced input: thymus tissue. The sequence came from a boy under two years old with a congenital heart defect but otherwise immunologically healthy. Here the CDR3 DNA reads TGTGCCAGCAGCTTAATAGTGAACACTGAAGCTTTCTTT. Amino acids: CASSLIVNTEAFF.